This T cell receptor beta chain came from a study of blood T cell repertoires in COVID-19. Study-level information: COVID-19 samples, acute and convalescent, were from the United States, Italy and Spain. T cells, B-cell-depleted T cells, or PBMCs supplied cDNA or gDNA.

Profiling relied on immunoSEQ multiplex PCR, and the TCRdb table lists in-frame clones only, not all of them. Of 70,000 or so clones in the sample, more than 80% were seen once. The trim removed 0 bases at V and 6 bases at J, leaving 4 bases unmatched. CDR3 size: 14 residues. Germline assignment: CDR1 SGDLS and CDR2 YYNGEE. The V call is TRBV9, the J call TRBJ2-7; 9 bases align to TRBD1. The sequence was collected from a woman aged 80 or older with active or convalescent COVID-19. Sequencing was performed on peripheral blood. The CDR3 sequence: CASSVADRGLEQYF. In nucleotides, the CDR3 is TGTGCCAGCAGCGTAGCGGACAGGGGCCTCGAGCAGTACTTC.